This TCR beta chain was recorded in a study of radiotherapy plus CTLA-4 blockade in lung cancer. Whole-study findings and limits: Blood TCR clones of tumor origin expanded after radiotherapy plus ipilimumab. Early blood T cell clone dynamics, with interferon-beta, were reported to best predict response.

Clones were sequenced by immunoSEQ multiplex PCR, and TCRdb holds only the in-frame ones, with some missing. The profile shows around 55,000 clones, roughly four fifths of them singletons. The CDR3 is 12 amino acids. Germline CDR1 is SQVTM and CDR2 is ANQGSEA. V dropped 4 bases and J dropped 4 bases, with 9 bases sitting between them. Remarks on this clone: As yet, its antigen is unknown.

The rearrangement links TRBV29-1 to TRBJ2-3; D might be TRBD1 (6 bases). The sequence was collected from a human donor with non-small cell lung cancer whose response to radiotherapy plus ipilimumab could not be evaluated. This material consisted of peripheral blood, taken from a patient treated with radiotherapy plus ipilimumab. CDR3 protein: CSVVQGADTQYF. The CDR3 DNA reads as TGCAGCGTTGTACAGGGCGCAGATACGCAGTATTTT.